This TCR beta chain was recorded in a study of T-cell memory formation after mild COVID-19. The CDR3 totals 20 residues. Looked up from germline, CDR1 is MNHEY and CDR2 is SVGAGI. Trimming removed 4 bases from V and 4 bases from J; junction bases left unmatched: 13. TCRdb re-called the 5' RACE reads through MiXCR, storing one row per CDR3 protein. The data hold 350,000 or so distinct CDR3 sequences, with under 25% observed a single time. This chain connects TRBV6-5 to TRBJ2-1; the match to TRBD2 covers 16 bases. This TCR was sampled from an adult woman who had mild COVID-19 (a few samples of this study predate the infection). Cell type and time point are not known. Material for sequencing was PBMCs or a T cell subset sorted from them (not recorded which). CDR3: CASSSTRLGLAGGSYNEQFF. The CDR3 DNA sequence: TGTGCCAGCAGTTCCACCCGACTGGGACTAGCGGGGGGGAGTTACAATGAGCAGTTCTTC.